This T cell receptor beta chain was retrieved from a study of spatial heterogeneity in lung cancer. Study-level background: More beta-chain than alpha-chain sequences were consistently detected. Study-level results: Among blood samples, ubiquitous expanded tumor TCRs appeared more at resection than at follow-up.

The time point denotes: sample taken at primary tumor resection. Material for sequencing was whole RNA from tumor, nontumor lung or frozen PBMC, left unsorted. A distinct unique molecular identifier was carried by each TCR cDNA molecule. TCRdb fed the 5' RACE reads into MiXCR, producing one record per CDR3 protein. Of tens of thousands of distinct CDR3 sequences in the sample, around 12% are singletons; the top ten hold around 4.3%. As to this clonotype: Its antigen remains unknown.

Germline V CDR1 and CDR2: MNHNY, SVGAGI (reference sequence). The CDR3 loop spans 16 amino acids. J was trimmed by 3 bases and V by 4 bases; bases with no gene match: 9. The receptor comes from a male donor with early-stage non-small cell lung cancer. This rearrangement joins TRBV6-6 to TRBJ2-3; 8 nucleotides line up with TRBD2. The sequenced sample was PBMCs, obtained at surgery. The CDR3 sequence: CASSSQLAGRTDTQYF. CDR3 DNA sequence: TGTGCCAGCAGTTCTCAATTAGCGGGGAGAACAGATACGCAGTATTTT.